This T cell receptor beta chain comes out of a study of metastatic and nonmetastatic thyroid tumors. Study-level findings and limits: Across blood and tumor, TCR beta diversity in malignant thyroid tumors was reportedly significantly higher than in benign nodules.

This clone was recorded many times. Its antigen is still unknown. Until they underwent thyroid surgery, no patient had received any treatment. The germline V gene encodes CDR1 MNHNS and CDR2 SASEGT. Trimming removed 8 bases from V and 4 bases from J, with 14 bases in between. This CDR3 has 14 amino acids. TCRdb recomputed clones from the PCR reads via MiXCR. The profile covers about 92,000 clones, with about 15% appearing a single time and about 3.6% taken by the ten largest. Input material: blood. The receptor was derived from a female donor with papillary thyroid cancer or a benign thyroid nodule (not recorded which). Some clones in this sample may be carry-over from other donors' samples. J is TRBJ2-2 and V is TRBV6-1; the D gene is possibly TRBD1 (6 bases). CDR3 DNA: TGTGCCAGCGTTAGTGGGACACTCACCGGGGAGCTGTTTTTT. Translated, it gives CASVSGTLTGELFF.